This T cell receptor beta chain was documented in a study of blood T cell repertoires in COVID-19. Study context: Acute-phase and convalescent COVID-19 samples originated in the United States, Italy and Spain. From T cells, B-cell-depleted T cells, or PBMCs came the material, which was cDNA or gDNA.

V lost 6 bases and J lost 0; bases outside the gene matches: 2. Germline loops: CDR1 MNHEY, CDR2 SVGEGT. The CDR3 is 15 amino acids. Original processing notes: For nucleated cells, counts were estimated from reference gene primer amplification. Sequenced by immunoSEQ multiplex PCR; TCRdb stores in-frame clones only, minus some. D and trimming were read from the DNA, whereas the V and J calls and clone size are those reported in that table. The data show around 72,000 clones, with 70% to 90% seen just once and roughly 18% held by the top ten. Specimen: peripheral blood. This clonotype originated in a woman older than 75 with acute or convalescent COVID-19. The chain couples TRBV6-2 or TRBV6-3 to TRBJ2-4, with 10 bases lining up with TRBD1. CDR3 sequence: CASSRDRGAKNIQYF. The CDR3 DNA sequence: TGTGCCAGCAGCCGGGACAGGGGAGCCAAAAACATTCAGTACTTC.